One and the same sample provided the 19 T cell receptor beta chains below, sequenced in a study of CD8+CD57+ T cells in acquired aplastic anemia. CDR3 and TCR beta VDJ profiling relied on genomic DNA as the template. From the reads, TCRdb called clonotypes with MiXCR, one entry per CDR3 protein. Here the sample spans some 120,000 distinct CDR3 sequences, about 50% being singletons. Individuals selected for sequencing had exhibited CD8+CD57+ cell expansion on flow cytometry. Sequencing was performed on sorted CD4+, CD8+, or CD8+CD57+ T cells (not recorded which) from PBMCs. These receptors were collected from a human donor with aplastic anemia.

The gene calls are TRBV7-2 and TRBJ2-7; the D gene is possibly TRBD2 (5 bases). Germline values: CDR1 SGHTA, CDR2 FQGNSA. The germline V and J ends were trimmed by 6 bases and 2 bases, with 14 bases remaining between them. The CDR3 loop spans 14 amino acids. CDR3 DNA: TGTGCCAGCAGTCCGGGGTCTTTGGCCTACGAGCAGTACTTC. Protein: CASSPGSLAYEQYF.

The V gene is TRBV2, the J gene TRBJ2-7; TRBD2 matches at 10 bases. The CDR3 spans 15 residues. Germline V CDR1 and CDR2: SNHLY, FYNNEI. With V trimmed by 4 bases and J by 1 base, 4 bases remained unmatched. The CDR3 DNA follows: TGTGCCAGCAGTGTTGCGACTAGCGGGTCCTACGAGCAGTACTTC. This codes for CASSVATSGSYEQYF. Full variable domain (outside the CDR3, taken from reference TRBV2 and TRBJ2-7): EPEVTQTPSHQVTQMGQEVILRCVPISNHLYFYWYRQILGQKVEFLVSFYNNEISEKSEIFDDQFSVERPDGSNFTLKIRSTKLEDSAMYFCASSVATSGSYEQYFGPGTRLTVT.

This clonotype came up a few times. The CDR3 protein is CASSEGRQTEQYF. The DNA of the CDR3 is TGTGCCAGCAGTGAAGGCCGACAGACGGAGCAGTACTTC. The chain carries TRBV2 and TRBJ2-7; D perhaps matches TRBD1 (5 bases). The CDR3 runs to 13 residues. V gave up 1 base and J gave up 7 bases, with 11 bases separating them. Per germline, CDR1 SNHLY and CDR2 FYNNEI.

This clonotype has a count of ten or more. This sequence joins TRBV29-1 and TRBJ2-1, with TRBD1 matching 7 bases. There are 12 residues in the CDR3. Per the germline V gene, CDR1 is SQVTM and CDR2 is ANQGSEA. With V trimmed by 6 bases and J by 9 bases, 8 bases remained unmatched. The CDR3 is CSVADREPEQFF. For the CDR3, the DNA is TGCAGCGTGGCCGACAGGGAACCTGAGCAGTTCTTC.

This clonotype has a count of ten or more. The chain employs TRBV11-2 and TRBJ2-2; 8 positions match TRBD2. The CDR3 totals 17 residues. J was trimmed by 5 bases and V by 5 bases; bases with no gene match: 13. In germline, CDR1 is SGHAT, CDR2 FQNNGV. In DNA form, the CDR3 reads TGTGCCAGCAGCCGTTACGCGGGGGGAGAATTGACCGGGGAGCTGTTTTTT. Amino acid sequence: CASSRYAGGELTGELFF.

This clonotype was counted only a few times. J is TRBJ2-2 and V is TRBV24-1; 8 nucleotides match TRBD1. CDR1 is KGHDR and CDR2 is SFDVKD in the germline V gene. The J segment lost 1 base and the V segment lost 4 bases, leaving 4 bases of the junction unmatched. The CDR3 runs to 16 residues. This CDR3 reads CATSDPGQGNTGELFF. CDR3 sequence (DNA): TGTGCCACCAGTGACCCTGGACAGGGGAACACCGGGGAGCTGTTTTTT.

The chain employs TRBV10-2 and TRBJ2-3, with D possibly being TRBD2 (6 bases). The V end was cut by 11 bases, the J end by 4 bases, with 22 bases between. The germline V gene has CDR1 WSHSY and CDR2 SAAADI. The CDR3 has 15 amino acids. The CDR3 DNA is TGCGCCGCCCGGGACTCCGGTATGCGTGCAGATACGCAGTATTTT. Translated: CAARDSGMRADTQYF.

This clonotype showed up just once. This chain links TRBV12-3 or TRBV12-4 with TRBJ1-2; 8 bases are shared with TRBD1. V gave up 5 bases and J gave up 4 bases; unmatched junction bases: 18. The CDR3 covers 18 residues. CDR3 region: CASSLYHPRQGSTYGYTF. The CDR3 nucleotides read TGTGCCAGCAGTCTATACCACCCACGACAGGGGAGCACCTATGGCTACACCTTC.

Many counts were recorded for this clonotype. V is TRBV5-1 and J is TRBJ1-1, with D possibly matching TRBD1 (5 bases). Trimming removed 7 bases at V and 4 bases at J, with 14 bases between. This CDR3 has 13 residues. Germline CDR1 and CDR2: SGHRS and YFSETQ. Here the CDR3 reads CASFGGISTEAFF. The CDR3 DNA is TGCGCCAGCTTTGGGGGAATCTCCACTGAAGCTTTCTTT.

This clonotype appeared a few times. This chain links TRBV19 with TRBJ1-3; 8 bases line up with TRBD1. Germline-derived CDR1 and CDR2 are LNHDA and SQIVND (reference sequence). V shed 8 bases, J shed 3 bases, and the junction held 0 bases outside the gene matches. The CDR3 has 12 residues. The CDR3 DNA follows: TGTGCCAGTGGACAGGGTGGAAACACCATATATTTT. It is translated as CASGQGGNTIYF.

Note on this clonotype: The conserved phenylalanine or tryptophan normally closing the CDR3 is absent here, so this likely arose from a read error. V usage is TRBV2 and J usage is TRBJ1-6; no firm D call. The germline V and J ends were trimmed by 6 bases and 5 bases, with 11 bases remaining between them. CDR1 and CDR2 (germline): SNHLY, FYNNEI. The CDR3 consists of 14 residues. The CDR3 loop reads CASRPGLNNSPLHS. The CDR3 DNA follows: TGTGCCAGCAGACCTGGATTAAATAATTCACCCCTCCACTCT.

This clonotype showed up many times. The rearrangement joins TRBV10-3 to TRBJ1-1; maybe TRBD1 (5 bases). CDR3 length equals 16 residues. The V end was cut by 4 bases, the J end by 1 base, with 16 bases between. The germline V gene has CDR1 ENHRY and CDR2 SYGVKD. The CDR3 region has the DNA TGTGCCATCAGTGGCCCCGGGGCAGGGACGAACACTGAAGCTTTCTTT. Its protein is CAISGPGAGTNTEAFF.

V gene TRBV20-1 combines with J gene TRBJ2-7; D remains unclear. The germline CDR1 and CDR2 sequences are DFQATT and SNEGSKA (reference sequence). The CDR3 contains 13 residues. The V gene lost 2 bases and the J gene lost 2 bases, with 10 bases spanning the gap. CDR3: CSARPTVTYEQYF. The CDR3 coding sequence is TGCAGTGCTAGACCGACGGTAACCTACGAGCAGTACTTC.

The chain recombines TRBV2 with TRBJ2-1; D is unresolved. The V end was cut by 7 bases, the J end by 7 bases, with 14 bases between. The CDR3 totals 13 residues. Germline loops: CDR1 SNHLY, CDR2 FYNNEI. This CDR3 is CASTKGVANEQFF. The DNA for the CDR3 is TGTGCCAGCACCAAAGGAGTGGCGAATGAGCAGTTCTTC.

This chain uses TRBV7-9 with TRBJ2-1; 9 bases line up with TRBD1. The V and J ends lost 2 bases and 4 bases, in that order; junction bases with no gene match: 6. The CDR3 spans 16 residues. CDR1 SEHNR and CDR2 FQNEAQ come from the germline V gene (reference sequence). CDR3 bases: TGTGCCAGCAGCTTACTAGGACAGGGGAAGTACAATGAGCAGTTCTTC. Protein product: CASSLLGQGKYNEQFF. Using reference TRBV7-9 and TRBJ2-1 for the parts outside the CDR3, the full variable domain is DTGVSQNPRHKITKRGQNVTFRCDPISEHNRLYWYRQTLGQGPEFLTYFQNEAQLEKSRLLSDRFSAERPKGSFSTLEIQRTEQGDSAMYLCASSLLGQGKYNEQFFGPGTRLTVL.

This chain connects TRBV2 to TRBJ2-7; D may be TRBD1 (6 bases). Germline-derived CDR1 and CDR2 are SNHLY and FYNNEI. This CDR3 is built from 14 residues. V lost 8 bases, J lost 3 bases, and 17 bases lay in between. CDR3 nucleotides: TGTGCCAGCGCCCAGGCTAGGGGGAACTACGAGCAGTACTTC. Translated, it gives CASAQARGNYEQYF.

The chain employs TRBV10-3 and TRBJ1-3; the D is unclear. The CDR3 length is 15 residues. Trimming stripped 6 bases from V and 1 base from J, with 13 bases between. The germline gives CDR1 ENHRY, CDR2 SYGVKD. The CDR3 DNA sequence: TGTGCCATCAGGGAGCCCGCACAGTCTGGAAACACCATATATTTT. Residues: CAIREPAQSGNTIYF.

The chain joins TRBV2 to TRBJ1-6; D unclear. This CDR3 has 11 amino acids. Trimming left V 1 base short and J 9 bases short, with 1 base between. Germline V gene sequence: CDR1 SNHLY, CDR2 FYNNEI. The CDR3 DNA follows: TGTGCCAGCAGTGAAGGTTCACCCCTCCACTTT. The encoded protein is CASSEGSPLHF.

The chain is built from TRBV29-1 and TRBJ2-7; perhaps TRBD2 as D (5 bases). Germline V gene data show CDR1 as SQVTM and CDR2 as ANQGSEA. The CDR3 has 13 amino acids. Deletions cut 2 bases from V and 9 bases from J, with 17 bases between. The CDR3 reads CSVERAGINGQYF. For the CDR3, the DNA is TGCAGCGTTGAAAGGGCGGGCATCAACGGGCAGTACTTC.